This T cell receptor (beta chain) was sequenced during a study of blood T cell repertoires in COVID-19. Overall study context: Spain, Italy and the United States supplied samples that represented acute and convalescent COVID-19. The analysed material was cDNA or gDNA that came from T cells, B-cell-depleted T cells, or PBMCs.

Germline values: CDR1 SGHVS, CDR2 FQNEAQ. The CDR3 extends over 16 amino acids. V lost 1 base, J lost 9 bases, and 8 bases stayed unmatched. Original processing methods: Scientists estimated how many nucleated cells there were by amplifying reference gene primers. Profiled with immunoSEQ multiplex PCR; TCRdb holds only in-frame clones, not every one. V and J calls and clone size are copied from that table; D and trimming were computed from the DNA. The table includes 100,000 to 120,000 clones, 76% detected once. Sequenced sample: peripheral blood. The receptor was isolated from an elderly woman with acute or convalescent COVID-19. V usage is TRBV7-8 and J usage is TRBJ1-6; TRBD1 aligns across 8 bases. The CDR3 is CASSLDFGTGSSPLHF. As DNA, the CDR3 is TGTGCCAGCAGCTTAGATTTTGGGACAGGAAGTTCACCCCTCCACTTT.